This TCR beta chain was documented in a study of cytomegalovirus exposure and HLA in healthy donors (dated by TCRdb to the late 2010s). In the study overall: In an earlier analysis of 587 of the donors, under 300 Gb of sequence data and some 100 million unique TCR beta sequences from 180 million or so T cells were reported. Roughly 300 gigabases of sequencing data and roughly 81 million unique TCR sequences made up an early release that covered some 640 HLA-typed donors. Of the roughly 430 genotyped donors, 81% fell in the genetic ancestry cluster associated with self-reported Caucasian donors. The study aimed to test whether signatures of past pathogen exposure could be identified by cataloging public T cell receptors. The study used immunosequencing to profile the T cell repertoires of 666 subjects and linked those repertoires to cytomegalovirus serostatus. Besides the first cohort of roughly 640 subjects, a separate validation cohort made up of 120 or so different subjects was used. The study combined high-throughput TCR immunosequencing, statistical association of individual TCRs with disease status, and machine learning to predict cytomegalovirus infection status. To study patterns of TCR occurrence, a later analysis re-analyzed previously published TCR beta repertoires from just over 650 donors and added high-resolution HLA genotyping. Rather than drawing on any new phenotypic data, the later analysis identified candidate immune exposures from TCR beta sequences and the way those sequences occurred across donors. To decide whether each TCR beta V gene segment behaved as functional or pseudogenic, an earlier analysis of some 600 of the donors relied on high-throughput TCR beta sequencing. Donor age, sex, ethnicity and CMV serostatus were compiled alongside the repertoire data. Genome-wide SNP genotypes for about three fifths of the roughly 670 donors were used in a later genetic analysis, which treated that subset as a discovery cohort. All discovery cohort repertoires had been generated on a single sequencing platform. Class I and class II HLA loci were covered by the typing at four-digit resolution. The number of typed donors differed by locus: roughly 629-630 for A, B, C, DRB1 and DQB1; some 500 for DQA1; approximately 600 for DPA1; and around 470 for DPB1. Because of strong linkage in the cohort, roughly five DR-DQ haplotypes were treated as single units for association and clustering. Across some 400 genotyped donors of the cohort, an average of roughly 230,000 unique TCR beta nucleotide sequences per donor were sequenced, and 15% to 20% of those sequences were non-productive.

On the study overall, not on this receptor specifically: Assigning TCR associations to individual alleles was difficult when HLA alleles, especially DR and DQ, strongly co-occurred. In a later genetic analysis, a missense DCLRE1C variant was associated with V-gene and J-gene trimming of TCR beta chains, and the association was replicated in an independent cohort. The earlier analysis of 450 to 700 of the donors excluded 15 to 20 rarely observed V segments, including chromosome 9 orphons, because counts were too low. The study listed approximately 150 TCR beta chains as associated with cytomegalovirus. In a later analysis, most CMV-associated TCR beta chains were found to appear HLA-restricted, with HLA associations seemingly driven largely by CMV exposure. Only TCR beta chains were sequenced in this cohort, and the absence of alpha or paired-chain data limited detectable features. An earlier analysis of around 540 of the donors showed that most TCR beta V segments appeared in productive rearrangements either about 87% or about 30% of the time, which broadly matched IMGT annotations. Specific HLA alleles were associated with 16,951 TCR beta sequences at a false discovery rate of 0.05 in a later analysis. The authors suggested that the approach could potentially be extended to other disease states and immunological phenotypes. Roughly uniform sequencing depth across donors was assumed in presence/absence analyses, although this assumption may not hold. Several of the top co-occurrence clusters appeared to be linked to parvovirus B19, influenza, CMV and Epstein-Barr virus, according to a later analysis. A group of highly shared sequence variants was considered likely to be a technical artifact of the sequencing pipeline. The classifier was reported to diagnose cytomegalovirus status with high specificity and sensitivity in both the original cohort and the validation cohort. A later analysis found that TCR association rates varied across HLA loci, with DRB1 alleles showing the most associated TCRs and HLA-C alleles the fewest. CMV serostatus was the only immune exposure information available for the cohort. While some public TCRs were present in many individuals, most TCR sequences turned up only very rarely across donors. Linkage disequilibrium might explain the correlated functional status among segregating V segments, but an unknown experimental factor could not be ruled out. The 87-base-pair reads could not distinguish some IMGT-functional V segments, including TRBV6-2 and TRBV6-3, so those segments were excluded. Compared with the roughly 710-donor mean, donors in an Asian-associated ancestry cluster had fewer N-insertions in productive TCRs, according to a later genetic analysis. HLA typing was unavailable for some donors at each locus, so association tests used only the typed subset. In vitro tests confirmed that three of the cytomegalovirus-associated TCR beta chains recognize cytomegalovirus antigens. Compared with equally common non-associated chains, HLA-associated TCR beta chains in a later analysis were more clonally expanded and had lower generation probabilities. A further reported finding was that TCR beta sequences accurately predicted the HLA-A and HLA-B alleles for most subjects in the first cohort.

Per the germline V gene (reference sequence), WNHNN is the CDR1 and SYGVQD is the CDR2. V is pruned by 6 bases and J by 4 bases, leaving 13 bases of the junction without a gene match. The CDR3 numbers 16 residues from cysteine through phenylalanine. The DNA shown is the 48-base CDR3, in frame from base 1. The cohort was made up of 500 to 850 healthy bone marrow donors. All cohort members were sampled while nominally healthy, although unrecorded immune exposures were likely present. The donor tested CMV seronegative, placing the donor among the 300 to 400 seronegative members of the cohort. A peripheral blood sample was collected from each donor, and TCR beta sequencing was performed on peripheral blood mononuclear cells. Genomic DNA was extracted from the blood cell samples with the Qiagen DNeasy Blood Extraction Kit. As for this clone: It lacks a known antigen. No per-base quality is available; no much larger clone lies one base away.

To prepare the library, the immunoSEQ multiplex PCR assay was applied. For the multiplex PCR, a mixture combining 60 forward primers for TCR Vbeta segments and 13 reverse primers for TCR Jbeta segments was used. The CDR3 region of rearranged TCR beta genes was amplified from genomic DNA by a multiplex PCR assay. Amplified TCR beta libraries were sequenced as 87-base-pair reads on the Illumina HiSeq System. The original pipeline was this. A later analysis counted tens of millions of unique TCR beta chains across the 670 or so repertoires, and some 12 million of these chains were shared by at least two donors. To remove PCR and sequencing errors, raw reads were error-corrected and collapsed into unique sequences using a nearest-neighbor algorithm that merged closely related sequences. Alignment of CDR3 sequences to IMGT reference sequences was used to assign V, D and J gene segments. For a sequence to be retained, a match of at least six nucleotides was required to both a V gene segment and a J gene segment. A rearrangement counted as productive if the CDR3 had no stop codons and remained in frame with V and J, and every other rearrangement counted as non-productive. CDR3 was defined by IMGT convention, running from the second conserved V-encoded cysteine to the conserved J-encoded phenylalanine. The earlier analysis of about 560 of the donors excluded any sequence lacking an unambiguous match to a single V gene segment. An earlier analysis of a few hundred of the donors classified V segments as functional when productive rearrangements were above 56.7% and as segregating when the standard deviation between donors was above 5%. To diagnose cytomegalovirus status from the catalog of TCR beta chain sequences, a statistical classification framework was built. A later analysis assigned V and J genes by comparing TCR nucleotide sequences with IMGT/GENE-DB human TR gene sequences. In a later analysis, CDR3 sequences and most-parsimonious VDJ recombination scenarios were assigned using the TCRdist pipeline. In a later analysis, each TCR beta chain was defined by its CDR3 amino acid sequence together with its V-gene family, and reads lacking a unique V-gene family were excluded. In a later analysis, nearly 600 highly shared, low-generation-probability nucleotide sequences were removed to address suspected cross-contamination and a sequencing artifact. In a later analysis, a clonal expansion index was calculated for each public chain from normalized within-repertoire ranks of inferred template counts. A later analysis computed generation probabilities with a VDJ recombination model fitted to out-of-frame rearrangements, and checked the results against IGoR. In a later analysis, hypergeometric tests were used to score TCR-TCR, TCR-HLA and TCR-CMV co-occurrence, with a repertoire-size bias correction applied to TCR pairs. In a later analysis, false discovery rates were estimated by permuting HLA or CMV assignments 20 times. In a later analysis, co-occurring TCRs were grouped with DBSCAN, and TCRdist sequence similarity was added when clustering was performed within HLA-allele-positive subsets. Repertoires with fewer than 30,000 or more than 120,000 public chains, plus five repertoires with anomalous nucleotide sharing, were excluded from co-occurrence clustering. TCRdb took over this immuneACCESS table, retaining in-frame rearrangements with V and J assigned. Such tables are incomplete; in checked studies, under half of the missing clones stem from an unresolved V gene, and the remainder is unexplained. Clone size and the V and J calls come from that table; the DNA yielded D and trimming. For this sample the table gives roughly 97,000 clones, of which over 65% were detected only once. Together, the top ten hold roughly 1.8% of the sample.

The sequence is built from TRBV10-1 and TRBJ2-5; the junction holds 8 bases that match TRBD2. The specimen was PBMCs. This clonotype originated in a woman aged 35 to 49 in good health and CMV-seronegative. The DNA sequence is TGCGCCAGCAGGACCCCCGTGCGGGGGGCTGGAGAGACCCAGTACTTC. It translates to CASRTPVRGAGETQYF.